This section outlines one T cell receptor beta chain sequence together with its context. Its specificity is unknown. This specimen belongs to a study of breast tumors, draining lymph nodes, adjacent tissues. The CDR3 is 16 amino acids. CDR1 is SGHTA and CDR2 is FQGNSA in the germline V gene. Trimming pared 1 base from V and 1 base from J, leaving 13 bases between. Samples came from axillary lymph nodes draining the breast cancer. Findings and limits, study-wide: Data fit most tumor T cells coming from lymph node, expanding in tumor. Tumor and nontumor repertoires were significantly more similar in luminal-like than in basal-like breast cancer. Tumors had less TCR diversity than lymph nodes, more than nontumor tissue. Data only fit, rather than demonstrated, lymph node origin of most tumor T cells.

TCRdb fed the multiplex PCR reads into MiXCR, producing one record per CDR3 protein. This sample has tens of thousands of distinct CDR3 sequences, with approximately 30% found just once. The TCR originated in a female donor with breast cancer. Some clones in this sample may be carry-over from other donors' samples. The genes are TRBV7-2 and TRBJ1-1; D remains ambiguous. Sequencing was carried out using axillary lymph node tissue. CDR3 DNA: TGTGCCAGCAGCTTAGGACCCTCCCGTGAGAACACTGAAGCTTTCTTT. Its translation is CASSLGPSRENTEAFF.